Listed below are T cell receptor beta chains from one sample, sequenced in a study of cytomegalovirus exposure and HLA in healthy donors. Clones were read by immunoSEQ multiplex PCR, and TCRdb kept only the in-frame ones, dropping some. The table has about 120,000 clones, over 15% seen once. The sequenced sample consisted of PBMCs. The receptor source for this set is a female donor in good health and CMV-seropositive. Each CDR3 is given with its conserved first and last residue. The order of the fields is D gene, V gene, clone size, J gene, CDR3 DNA, CDR3 protein. D genes are given only for firm matches. A clone size is listed for some rows: how often the clone was seen (once, few, many), or a class if it is expanded.

>-|TRBV27|few|TRBJ2-4
TGTGCCAGCAGTAGCATATTAGCCAAAAACATTCAGTACTTC
CASSSILAKNIQYF
>TRBD2|TRBV4-2|-|TRBJ2-2
TGTGCCAGCAGCCACACAGCGGGGGGTTCTGCGTGGGAGCTGTTTTTT
CASSHTAGGSAWELFF
>-|TRBV5-1|-|TRBJ2-7
TGCGCCAGCAGCTTGGACAGGCCCTACGAGCAGTACTTC
CASSLDRPYEQYF
>-|TRBV19|-|TRBJ2-1
TGTGCCAGCCTCCCCCGACTGAGGGCCTCCTACAATGAGCAGTTCTTC
CASLPRLRASYNEQFF
>TRBD2|TRBV6-6|-|TRBJ2-7
TGTGCCAGCAGTTACTATGCTAGCGGGGTCCTATACGAGCAGTACTTC
CASSYYASGVLYEQYF
>TRBD1|TRBV15|few|TRBJ2-3
TGTGCCACCAGCAGAGCTCTCAACAGGGGTAGCACAGATACGCAGTATTTT
CATSRALNRGSTDTQYF
>TRBD2|TRBV5-1|few|TRBJ2-2
TGCGCCAGCAGCCCCTCGGACCCCGGGGGGGCCGGGGAGCTGTTTTTT
CASSPSDPGGAGELFF
>-|TRBV25-1|-|TRBJ2-2
TGTGCCAGCAGTGAATCCTTGTCAGTCACCGGGGAGCTGTTTTTT
CASSESLSVTGELFF
>TRBD1|TRBV7-6|-|TRBJ2-7
TGTGCCAGCAGCTTAGAGGACAGGGCCTACGAGCAGTACTTC
CASSLEDRAYEQYF
>-|TRBV25-1|few|TRBJ1-4
TGTGCCAGCAGTGACCTCGGGTCCGGAGGTGAAAAACTGTTTTTT
CASSDLGSGGEKLFF
>-|TRBV5-1|few|TRBJ1-2
TGCGCCAGCAGCTTCACGGGGGGCGGCGAGGGCTACACCTTC
CASSFTGGGEGYTF